Below, 19 T cell receptor beta chains from the same sample are listed, as sequenced in a study of T cell repertoires in cytomegalovirus infection. TCRdb re-analysed the reads in MiXCR, keeping a single row per CDR3 protein. The sample lists about 180,000 distinct CDR3 sequences, 15% to 20% occurring once. Sequenced material: CD8+ T cells from PBMCs. These receptors originate from a human donor in good health (CMV status not recorded). Some clones in this sample may be carry-over from other donors' samples.

This clonotype was counted between two and nine times. The chain is built from TRBV12-3 or TRBV12-4 and TRBJ1-5, with 7 bases lining up with TRBD1. V shed 2 bases and J 0 bases; nucleotides not matched to a gene: 4. The CDR3 is made up of 16 amino acids. CDR3 region: CASSLYGTDSNQPQHF. DNA of the CDR3: TGTGCCAGCAGTTTATACGGGACAGATAGCAATCAGCCCCAGCATTTT.

The chain carries TRBV7-9 and TRBJ2-1; D gene uncertain. The length of the CDR3 is 12 residues. Trimming took 2 bases from V and 8 from J, leaving 7 bases between them. Germline V gene data show CDR1 as SEHNR and CDR2 as FQNEAQ (reference sequence). CDR3 sequence: CASSLRSYEQFF. Written as DNA, the CDR3 is TGTGCCAGCAGCTTACGGAGCTATGAGCAGTTCTTC.

Only a few counts were recorded for this clonotype. The rearrangement links TRBV7-9 to TRBJ2-7; tentative D call: TRBD2 (5 bases). The CDR3 contains 14 residues. Trimming cost V 3 bases and J 2 bases, with 11 bases left between them. From germline, CDR1 is SEHNR and CDR2 FQNEAQ (reference sequence). The CDR3 spells CASSLEGRTYEQYF. CDR3 in DNA: TGTGCCAGCAGCTTGGAAGGGAGAACCTACGAGCAGTACTTC.

This clonotype appeared a few times. The chain is built from TRBV7-2 and TRBJ1-1; unclear D gene. With 3 bases removed from V and 2 bases from J, the gap between germline ends came to 10 bases. This CDR3 has 14 amino acids. Germline V CDR1 and CDR2: SGHTA, FQGNSA. CDR3 sequence: CASSFLTANTEAFF. The CDR3 DNA follows: TGTGCCAGCAGCTTTCTAACAGCTAACACTGAAGCTTTCTTT.

The rearrangement links TRBV20-1 to TRBJ2-7, with a tentative D call TRBD2 (7 bases). The V and J ends lost 0 bases and 5 bases respectively, with 17 bases between them. The CDR3 is 15 residues long. Germline V gives CDR1 DFQATT, CDR2 SNEGSKA (reference sequence). The CDR3 reads CSARDGRGPVDEQYF. The CDR3 coding sequence is TGCAGTGCTAGAGATGGGCGGGGGCCTGTCGACGAGCAGTACTTC.

Only a few counts were recorded for this clonotype. This chain connects TRBV5-1 to TRBJ2-5, with D hard to call. Deletions cut 1 base from V and 2 bases from J, with 9 bases between. This CDR3 is 14 amino acids long. Germline CDR1 SGHRS, CDR2 YFSETQ. CDR3 coding DNA: TGCGCCAGCAGCTTGAGGAGAGATCAAGAGACCCAGTACTTC. It codes for CASSLRRDQETQYF.

The V and J genes are TRBV9 and TRBJ2-1; 10 bases agree with TRBD2. With 4 bases clipped from V and 10 bases from J, the junction kept 11 bases outside the gene matches. In germline, CDR1 is SGDLS, CDR2 YYNGEE. The CDR3 is 15 residues long. The CDR3 DNA reads as TGTGCCAGCAGCATTAGCGGGGGGCCTCTCCCAGAGCAGTTCTTC. It codes for CASSISGGPLPEQFF.

This clonotype was picked up a small number of times. The chain couples TRBV12-3 or TRBV12-4 to TRBJ2-1, with 8 bases aligning to TRBD1. The ends lost 8 bases at V and 10 bases at J; junction bases unmatched: 7. The length of the CDR3 is 12 residues. CDR3 amino acids: CASGGRDREQFF. The CDR3 nucleotides read TGTGCCAGCGGGGGTAGGGACAGGGAGCAGTTCTTC.

The chain carries TRBV2 and TRBJ2-1; 7 nucleotides line up with TRBD2. With V trimmed by 8 bases and J by 0 bases, 10 bases remained unmatched. The CDR3 is 16 amino acids. Per the germline V gene, CDR1 is SNHLY and CDR2 is FYNNEI. DNA of the CDR3: TGTGCCAGCTGGTCTAGCGGACGGAGCTCCTACAATGAGCAGTTCTTC. Its translation: CASWSSGRSSYNEQFF.

On this clonotype itself: Possible read error: a much larger clone is one base away. The chain recombines TRBV7-2 with TRBJ2-3, with 9 positions matching TRBD2. The V gene's germline CDR1 is SGHTA and CDR2 FQGNSA. The CDR3 runs 14 residues. The CDR3 DNA is TGTGCCGGCAGCTTAGGACTAGCGACAGATACGCAGTATTTT. It translates to CAGSLGLATDTQYF.

A few counts support this clonotype. The V call is TRBV11-2, the J call TRBJ2-7; D perhaps matches TRBD2 (6 bases). The CDR3 has 13 amino acids. CDR1 SGHAT and CDR2 FQNNGV come from the germline V gene. V lost 7 bases to trimming and J lost 0 bases, with 10 bases between them. CDR3 nucleotides: TGTGCCAGCACCCAGGACTACTCCTACGAGCAGTACTTC. Amino acids: CASTQDYSYEQYF.

The CDR3 coding sequence is TGTGCCAGCAGCCGTGCCGTGGACTCTGGGGCCAACGTCCTGACTTTC. This codes for CASSRAVDSGANVLTF. This chain joins TRBV6-2 or TRBV6-3 and TRBJ2-6; D gene ambiguous. Germline V gene sequence: CDR1 MNHEY, CDR2 SVGEGT. The V end was cut by 6 bases, the J end by 0 bases, with 12 bases between. The CDR3 loop spans 16 amino acids.

This clonotype was detected a few times. The chain carries TRBV7-2 and TRBJ2-1, with 11 bases aligning to TRBD2. This CDR3 comprises 15 residues. V was pared by 5 bases and J by 6 bases, with 6 bases of the junction left unmatched. Per germline, CDR1 SGHTA and CDR2 FQGNSA. CDR3 coding DNA: TGTGCCAGCAGCATTAGCGGGGGGGCCCGCAATGAGCAGTTCTTC. This sequence encodes CASSISGGARNEQFF.

The V and J genes are TRBV4-2 and TRBJ1-2, with 8 bases aligning to TRBD1. Looked up from germline, CDR1 is LGHNA and CDR2 is YNFKEQ. Unmatched junction bases numbered 7, after V lost 2 bases and J lost 2 bases. The CDR3 has 16 residues. Here the CDR3 DNA reads TGTGCCAGCAGCCAAACCACCCAGGGGGCGAACTATGGCTACACCTTC. Translated, it gives CASSQTTQGANYGYTF.

The chain joins TRBV7-9 to TRBJ1-5, with a possible D match to TRBD1 (5 bases). The CDR3 spans 16 residues. V was cut by 5 bases and J by 3 bases, with 17 bases left in between. Germline CDR1 reads SEHNR; CDR2 reads FQNEAQ (reference sequence). The CDR3 sequence: CASSGDTGLDNQPQHF. The CDR3 DNA reads as TGTGCCAGCAGCGGCGATACGGGGCTGGACAATCAGCCCCAGCATTTT.

The table lists this clonotype with a few counts. The V gene is TRBV7-3, the J gene TRBJ2-1, with 9 bases matching TRBD2. This CDR3 has 16 residues. CDR1 and CDR2 (germline): SGHTA, FQGTGA. The J segment lost 5 bases and the V segment lost 4 bases, leaving 9 bases of the junction unmatched. Written as DNA, the CDR3 is TGTGCCAGCAGCTCACGGGCGGGGGGGCCCGACAATGAGCAGTTCTTC. Residues: CASSSRAGGPDNEQFF.

Of note for this clonotype: The junction departs from the called germline gene at one end, perhaps through a read error. The rearrangement uses TRBV19 and TRBJ2-7; 8 bases are shared with TRBD1. This CDR3 spans 13 amino acids. Germline CDR1 is LNHDA and CDR2 is SQIVND (reference sequence). The CDR3, as DNA: TGTGTCAGTAGTTTCGGACAGGGATACGAGCAGTACTTC. Its translation: CVSSFGQGYEQYF.

This clonotype showed up just a few times. The chain links TRBV11-2 to TRBJ1-1; D is undetermined. The CDR3 totals 13 residues. V lost 6 bases to trimming and J lost 4 bases, with 12 bases between them. Looked up from germline, CDR1 is SGHAT and CDR2 is FQNNGV. The CDR3 reads CASSLSLRTEAFF. The CDR3 coding sequence is TGTGCCAGCAGTTTAAGCCTACGCACTGAAGCTTTCTTT.

This clonotype appeared many times. The chain joins TRBV28 to TRBJ1-3; a weak D match, TRBD1 (5 bases). The CDR3 is 14 amino acids. Trimming cost V 6 bases and J 0 bases, with 9 bases left between them. CDR1 MDHEN and CDR2 SYDVKM come from the germline V gene. The CDR3 region has the DNA TGTGCCAGCAGCTTAAGGGGCTCTGGAAACACCATATATTTT. This codes for CASSLRGSGNTIYF.